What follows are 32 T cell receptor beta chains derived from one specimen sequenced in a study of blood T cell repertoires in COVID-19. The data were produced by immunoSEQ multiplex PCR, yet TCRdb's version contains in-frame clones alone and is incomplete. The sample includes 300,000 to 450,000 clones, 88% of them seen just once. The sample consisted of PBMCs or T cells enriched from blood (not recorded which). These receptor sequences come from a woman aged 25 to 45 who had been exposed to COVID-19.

The CDR3, as DNA: TGTGCCAGAAGCATGGACAGGGGCCGGACGATGAACACTGAAGCTTTCTTT. The encoded protein is CARSMDRGRTMNTEAFF. The chain links TRBV7-5 to TRBJ1-1; the D call in the table, TRBD1, was not verified against the DNA. TRBV7-5 is assigned pseudogene status. The CDR3 totals 17 residues.

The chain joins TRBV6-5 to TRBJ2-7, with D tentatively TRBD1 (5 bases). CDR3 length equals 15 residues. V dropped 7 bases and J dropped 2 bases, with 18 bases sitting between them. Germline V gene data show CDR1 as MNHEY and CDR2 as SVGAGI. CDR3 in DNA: TGTGCCAGCAATCCTCCGGACACCAGGACCTACGAGCAGTACTTC. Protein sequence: CASNPPDTRTYEQYF.

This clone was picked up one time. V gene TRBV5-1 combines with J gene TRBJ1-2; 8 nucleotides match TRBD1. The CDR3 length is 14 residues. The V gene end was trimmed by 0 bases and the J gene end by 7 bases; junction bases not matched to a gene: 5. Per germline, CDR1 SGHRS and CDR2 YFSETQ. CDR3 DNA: TGCGCCAGCAGCTTGGCAGGGGGCGAGGGTGGCTACACCTTC. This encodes CASSLAGGEGGYTF.

CDR3 DNA: TGTGCCAGCTCACAATACAGGGAATTGGCATATGGCTACACCTTC. Translation: CASSQYRELAYGYTF. This chain uses TRBV18 with TRBJ1-2, with D perhaps TRBD1 (6 bases). Germline V gene lookup returns CDR1 KGHSH and CDR2 LQKENI. The CDR3 spans 15 residues. The V end was cut by 4 bases, the J end by 5 bases, with 17 bases between.

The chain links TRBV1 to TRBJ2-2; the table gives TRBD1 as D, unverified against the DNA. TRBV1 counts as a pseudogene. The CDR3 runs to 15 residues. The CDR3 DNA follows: TGCACCAGCAGCCAAGACAGGGGGATCGACGGGGAGCTGTTTTTT. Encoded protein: CTSSQDRGIDGELFF.

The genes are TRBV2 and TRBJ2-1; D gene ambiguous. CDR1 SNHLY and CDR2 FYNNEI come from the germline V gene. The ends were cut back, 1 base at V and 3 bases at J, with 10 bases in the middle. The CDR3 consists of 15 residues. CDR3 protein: CASSEVRPGYNEQFF. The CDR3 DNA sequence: TGTGCCAGCAGTGAAGTTCGGCCGGGCTACAATGAGCAGTTCTTC.

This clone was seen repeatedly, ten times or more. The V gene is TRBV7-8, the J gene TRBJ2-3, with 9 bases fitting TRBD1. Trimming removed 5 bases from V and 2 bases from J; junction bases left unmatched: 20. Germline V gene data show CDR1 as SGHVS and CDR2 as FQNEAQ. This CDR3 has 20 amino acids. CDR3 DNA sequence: TGTGCCAGCAGCCGAGTACTGATGATTGTTAGGACAGGGGACACAGATACGCAGTATTTT. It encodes CASSRVLMIVRTGDTDTQYF.

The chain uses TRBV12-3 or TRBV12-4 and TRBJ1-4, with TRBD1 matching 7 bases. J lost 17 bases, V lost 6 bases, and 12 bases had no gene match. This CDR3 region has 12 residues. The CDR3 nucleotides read TGTGCCAGCAGCGACAGGGTAGAAAGACTTTTTTTT. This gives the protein CASSDRVERLFF.

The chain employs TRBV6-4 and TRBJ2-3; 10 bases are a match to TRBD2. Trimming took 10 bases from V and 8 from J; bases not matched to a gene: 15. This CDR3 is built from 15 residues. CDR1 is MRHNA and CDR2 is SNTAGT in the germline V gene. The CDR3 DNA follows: TGTGCCACCAGGTCCCTAGCGGGGGCCGTTGGTACGCAGTATTTT. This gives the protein CATRSLAGAVGTQYF.

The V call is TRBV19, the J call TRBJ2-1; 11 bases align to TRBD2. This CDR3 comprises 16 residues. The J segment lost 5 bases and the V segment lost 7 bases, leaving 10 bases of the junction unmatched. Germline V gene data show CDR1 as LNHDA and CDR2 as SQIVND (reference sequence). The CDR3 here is CASTPIISGRDNEQFF. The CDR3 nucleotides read TGTGCCAGTACTCCGATAATTAGCGGGAGGGACAATGAGCAGTTCTTC.

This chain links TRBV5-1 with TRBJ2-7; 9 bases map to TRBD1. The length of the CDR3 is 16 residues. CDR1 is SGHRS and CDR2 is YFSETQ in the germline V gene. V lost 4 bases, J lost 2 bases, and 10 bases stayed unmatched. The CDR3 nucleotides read TGCGCCAGCAGCCAACCCCGGGACAGGGTCCCCTACGAGCAGTACTTC. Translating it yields CASSQPRDRVPYEQYF. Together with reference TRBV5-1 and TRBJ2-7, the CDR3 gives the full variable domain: KAGVTQTPRYLIKTRGQQVTLSCSPISGHRSVSWYQQTPGQGLQFLFEYFSETQRNKGNFPGRFSGRQFSNSRSEMNVSTLELGDSALYLCASSQPRDRVPYEQYFGPGTRLTVT.

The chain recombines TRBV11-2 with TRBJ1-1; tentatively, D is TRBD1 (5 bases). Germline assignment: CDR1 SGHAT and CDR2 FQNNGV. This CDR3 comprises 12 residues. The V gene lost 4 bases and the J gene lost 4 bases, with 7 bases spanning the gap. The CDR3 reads CASSWGGTEAFF. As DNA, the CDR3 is TGTGCCAGCAGCTGGGGGGGCACTGAAGCTTTCTTT.

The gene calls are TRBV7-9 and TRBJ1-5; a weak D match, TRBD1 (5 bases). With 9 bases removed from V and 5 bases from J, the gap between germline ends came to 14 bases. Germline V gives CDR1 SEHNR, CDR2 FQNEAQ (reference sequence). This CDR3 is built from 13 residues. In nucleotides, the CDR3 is TGTGCCAGATCCTGGGGGGATCATCAGCCCCAGCATTTT. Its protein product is CARSWGDHQPQHF.

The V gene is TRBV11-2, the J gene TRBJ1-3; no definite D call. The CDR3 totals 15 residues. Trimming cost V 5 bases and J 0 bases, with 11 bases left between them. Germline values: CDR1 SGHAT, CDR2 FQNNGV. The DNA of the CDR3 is TGTGCCAGCAGCCAAGTCCGGGGCTCTGGAAACACCATATATTTT. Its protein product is CASSQVRGSGNTIYF.

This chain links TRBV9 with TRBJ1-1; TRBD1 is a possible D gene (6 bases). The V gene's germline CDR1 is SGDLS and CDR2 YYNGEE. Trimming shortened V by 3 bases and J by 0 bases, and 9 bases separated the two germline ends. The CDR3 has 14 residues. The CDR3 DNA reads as TGTGCCAGCAGCGCAGGGGTTATGAACACTGAAGCTTTCTTT. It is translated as CASSAGVMNTEAFF.

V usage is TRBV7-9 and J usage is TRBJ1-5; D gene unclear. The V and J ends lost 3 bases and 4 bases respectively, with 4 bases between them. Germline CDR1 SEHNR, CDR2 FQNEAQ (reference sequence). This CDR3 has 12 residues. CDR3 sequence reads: CASSFSNQPQHF. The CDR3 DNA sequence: TGTGCCAGCAGCTTTAGTAATCAGCCCCAGCATTTT.

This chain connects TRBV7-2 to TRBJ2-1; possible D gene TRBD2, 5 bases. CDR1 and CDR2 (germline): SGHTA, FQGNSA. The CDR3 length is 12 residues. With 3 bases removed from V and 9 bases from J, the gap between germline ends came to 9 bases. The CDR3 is CASSFSEIEQFF. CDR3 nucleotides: TGTGCCAGCAGCTTTAGCGAGATTGAGCAGTTCTTC.

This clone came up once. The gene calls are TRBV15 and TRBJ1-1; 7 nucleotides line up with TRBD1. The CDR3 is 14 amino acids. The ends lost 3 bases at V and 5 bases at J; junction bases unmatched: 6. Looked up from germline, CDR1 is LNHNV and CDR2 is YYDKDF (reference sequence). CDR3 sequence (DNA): TGTGCCACCAGCAGGAGACAGGGAGATACTGAAGCTTTCTTT. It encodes CATSRRQGDTEAFF. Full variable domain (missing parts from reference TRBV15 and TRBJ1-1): DAMVIQNPRYQVTQFGKPVTLSCSQTLNHNVMYWYQQKSSQAPKLLFHYYDKDFNNEADTPDNFQSRRPNTSFCFLDIRSPGLGDTAMYLCATSRRQGDTEAFFGQGTRLTVV.

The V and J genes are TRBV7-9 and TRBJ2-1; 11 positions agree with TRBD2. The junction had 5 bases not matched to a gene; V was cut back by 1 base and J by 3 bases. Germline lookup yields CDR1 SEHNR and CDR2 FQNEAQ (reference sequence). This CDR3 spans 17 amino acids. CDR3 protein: CASSLVPGLAVYNEQFF. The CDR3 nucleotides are TGTGCCAGCAGCTTAGTCCCGGGACTAGCGGTCTACAATGAGCAGTTCTTC.

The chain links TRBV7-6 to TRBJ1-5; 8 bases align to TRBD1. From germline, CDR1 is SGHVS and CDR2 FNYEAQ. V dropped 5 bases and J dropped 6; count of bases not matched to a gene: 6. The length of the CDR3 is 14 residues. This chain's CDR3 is CASSPGQGVQPQHF. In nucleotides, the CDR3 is TGTGCCAGCAGCCCCGGACAGGGTGTTCAGCCCCAGCATTTT.

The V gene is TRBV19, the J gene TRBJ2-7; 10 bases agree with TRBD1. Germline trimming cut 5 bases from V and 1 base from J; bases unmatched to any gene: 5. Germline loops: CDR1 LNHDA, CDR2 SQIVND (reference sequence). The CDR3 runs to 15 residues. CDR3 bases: TGTGCCAGTAGTGACCGGGACAGGGGTTCCTACGAGCAGTACTTC. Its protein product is CASSDRDRGSYEQYF.

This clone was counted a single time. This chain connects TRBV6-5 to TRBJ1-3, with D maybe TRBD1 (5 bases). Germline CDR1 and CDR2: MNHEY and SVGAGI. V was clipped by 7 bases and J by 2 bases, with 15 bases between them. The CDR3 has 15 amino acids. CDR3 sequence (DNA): TGTGCCAGCACCCCGGGGGGGTCGGCTGGAAACACCATATATTTT. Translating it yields CASTPGGSAGNTIYF.

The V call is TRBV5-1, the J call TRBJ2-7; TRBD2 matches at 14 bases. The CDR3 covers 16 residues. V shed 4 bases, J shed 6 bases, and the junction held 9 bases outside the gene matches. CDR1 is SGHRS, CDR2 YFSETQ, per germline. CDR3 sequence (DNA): TGCGCCAGCAGCCGTGGACTAGCGGGAGGTGACGGCGAGCAGTACTTC. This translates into CASSRGLAGGDGEQYF.

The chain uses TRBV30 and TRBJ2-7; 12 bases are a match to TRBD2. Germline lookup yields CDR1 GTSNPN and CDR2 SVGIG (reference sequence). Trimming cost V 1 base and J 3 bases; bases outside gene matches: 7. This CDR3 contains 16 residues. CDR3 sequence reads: CAWSAQLAGGNYEQYF. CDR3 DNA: TGTGCCTGGAGTGCGCAACTAGCGGGAGGTAACTACGAGCAGTACTTC. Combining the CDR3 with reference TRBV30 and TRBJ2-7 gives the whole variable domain SQTIHQWPATLVQPVGSPLSLECTVEGTSNPNLYWYRQAAGRGLQLLFYSVGIGQISSEVPQNLSASRPQDRQFILSSKKLLLSDSGFYLCAWSAQLAGGNYEQYFGPGTRLTVT.

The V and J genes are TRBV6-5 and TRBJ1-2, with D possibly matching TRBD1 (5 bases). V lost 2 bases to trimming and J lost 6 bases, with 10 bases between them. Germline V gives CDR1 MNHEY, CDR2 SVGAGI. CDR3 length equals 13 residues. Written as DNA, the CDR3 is TGTGCCAGCAGTTACGGGGCAGGGCATGGCTACACCTTC. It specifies CASSYGAGHGYTF.

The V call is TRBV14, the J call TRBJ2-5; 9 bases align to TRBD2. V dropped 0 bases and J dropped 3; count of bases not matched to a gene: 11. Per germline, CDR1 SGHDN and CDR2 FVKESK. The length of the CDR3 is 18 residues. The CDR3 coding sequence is TGTGCCAGCAGCCAAGATTGGGCGGGAGGGCCCGATAAAGAGACCCAGTACTTC. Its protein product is CASSQDWAGGPDKETQYF.

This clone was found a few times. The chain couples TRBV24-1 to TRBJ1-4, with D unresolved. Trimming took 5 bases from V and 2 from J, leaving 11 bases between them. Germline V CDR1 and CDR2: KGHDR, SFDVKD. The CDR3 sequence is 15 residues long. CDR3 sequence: CATSGRGDTNEKLFF. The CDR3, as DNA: TGTGCCACCAGTGGCCGCGGTGATACTAATGAAAAACTGTTTTTT.

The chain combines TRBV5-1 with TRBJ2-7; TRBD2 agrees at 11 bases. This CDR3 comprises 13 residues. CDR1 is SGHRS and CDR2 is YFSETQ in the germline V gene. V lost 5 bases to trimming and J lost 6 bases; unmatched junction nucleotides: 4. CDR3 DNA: TGCGCCAGCAGGACTAGCGGGATTCCCGAGCAGTACTTC. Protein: CASRTSGIPEQYF.

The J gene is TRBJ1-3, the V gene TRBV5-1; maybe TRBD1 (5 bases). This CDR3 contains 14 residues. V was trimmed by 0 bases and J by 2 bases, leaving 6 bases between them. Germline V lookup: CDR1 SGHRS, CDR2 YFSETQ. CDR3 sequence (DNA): TGCGCCAGCAGCTTGGAGGGGACTGGAAACACCATATATTTT. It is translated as CASSLEGTGNTIYF.

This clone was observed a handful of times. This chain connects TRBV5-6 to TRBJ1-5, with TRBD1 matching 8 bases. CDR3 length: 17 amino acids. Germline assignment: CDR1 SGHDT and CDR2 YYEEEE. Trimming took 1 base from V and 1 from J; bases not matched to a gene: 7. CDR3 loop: CASSLLAGGLSNQPQHF. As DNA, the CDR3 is TGTGCCAGCAGCTTGTTGGCAGGGGGCCTCAGCAATCAGCCCCAGCATTTT.

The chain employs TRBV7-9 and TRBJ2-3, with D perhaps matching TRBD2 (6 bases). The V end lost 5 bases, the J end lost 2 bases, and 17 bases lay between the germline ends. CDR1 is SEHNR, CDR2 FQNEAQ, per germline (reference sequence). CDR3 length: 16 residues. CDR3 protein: CASSPEAGTYTDTQYF. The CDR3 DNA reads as TGTGCCAGCAGCCCCGAGGCGGGGACCTACACAGATACGCAGTATTTT.

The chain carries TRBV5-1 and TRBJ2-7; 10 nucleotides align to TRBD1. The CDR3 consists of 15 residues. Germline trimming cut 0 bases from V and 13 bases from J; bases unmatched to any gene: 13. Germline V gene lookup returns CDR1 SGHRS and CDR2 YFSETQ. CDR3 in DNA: TGCGCCAGCAGCTTGGAAGGGGGACAGGGGTACGGGCAATACTTC. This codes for CASSLEGGQGYGQYF. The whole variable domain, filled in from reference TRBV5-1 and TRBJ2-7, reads KAGVTQTPRYLIKTRGQQVTLSCSPISGHRSVSWYQQTPGQGLQFLFEYFSETQRNKGNFPGRFSGRQFSNSRSEMNVSTLELGDSALYLCASSLEGGQGYGQYFGPGTRLTVT.